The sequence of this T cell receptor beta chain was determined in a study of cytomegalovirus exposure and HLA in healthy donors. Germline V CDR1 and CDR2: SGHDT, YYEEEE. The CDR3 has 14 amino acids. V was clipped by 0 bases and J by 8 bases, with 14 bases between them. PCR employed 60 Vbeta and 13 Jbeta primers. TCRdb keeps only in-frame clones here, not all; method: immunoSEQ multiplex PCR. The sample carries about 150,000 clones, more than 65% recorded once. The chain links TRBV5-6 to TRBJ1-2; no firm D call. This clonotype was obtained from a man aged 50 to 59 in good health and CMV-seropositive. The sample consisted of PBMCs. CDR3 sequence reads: CASSLAIGTGGYTF. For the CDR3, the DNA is TGTGCCAGCAGCTTGGCCATCGGAACGGGGGGCTACACCTTC. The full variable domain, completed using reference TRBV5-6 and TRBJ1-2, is DAGVTQSPTHLIKTRGQQVTLRCSPKSGHDTVSWYQQALGQGPQFIFQYYEEEERQRGNFPDRFSGHQFPNYSSELNVNALLLGDSALYLCASSLAIGTGGYTFGSGTRLTVV.